The TCR beta chain under discussion was sequenced for a study of cytomegalovirus exposure and HLA in healthy donors. Primers: 60 Vbeta forward and 13 Jbeta reverse. As originally analysed: Roughly 10 million shared chains were among approximately 80 million unique TCR beta chains counted in a later analysis. Sequencing was performed with immunoSEQ multiplex PCR; in TCRdb, only in-frame clones are kept and a portion is missing. The DNA gave D and trimming, while V, J and clone size come from that table. The profile shows over 100,000 clones, around 81% of them singletons. V lost 1 base to trimming and J lost 5 bases; unmatched junction nucleotides: 6. The CDR3 runs 16 residues. The germline V gene encodes CDR1 SGHTA and CDR2 FQGNSA. For this clone: Its specificity is not known.

Findings and limits, study-wide: Several of the most significant clusters appeared linked to common viral pathogens, based on a later analysis. An Asian-associated ancestry cluster reportedly showed fewer N-insertions than the approximately 670-donor mean in a later analysis. According to reports, the classifier identified cytomegalovirus status with high specificity and sensitivity.

The sequencing sample was made of PBMCs. This TCR came from a woman younger than 45 in good health and CMV-seronegative. The chain is built from TRBV7-2 and TRBJ2-5, with 11 bases fitting TRBD2. The CDR3 sequence is CASSLVGSGRAETQYF. CDR3 DNA: TGTGCCAGCAGCTTAGTGGGTAGCGGGAGGGCTGAGACCCAGTACTTC.